The 3 T cell receptor beta chains below all came from one sample that was sequenced in a study of CD8+ T cells in alopecia areata. As the sequencing template, cDNA was produced by extracting RNA and reverse transcribing it. Using immunoSEQ multiplex PCR, the repertoire was profiled, and TCRdb retains in-frame clones only, with some absent. This table has around 100,000 clones, roughly three fifths appearing once. Stated treatment: oral pan-JAK inhibitor, 5-10 mg twice daily. The sample was CD8+ T cells sorted from blood, taken at week 24, from a patient treated with tofacitinib. All receptors come from a human donor with alopecia areata.

The chain carries TRBV4-1 and TRBJ1-6; TRBD1 is a possible D gene (6 bases). CDR1 is MGHRA and CDR2 is YSYEKL in the germline V gene. This CDR3 contains 13 residues. The V end lost 1 base, the J end lost 13 bases, and 11 bases lay between the germline ends. This CDR3 reads CASSQVGGRPLHF. DNA of the CDR3: TGCGCCAGCAGCCAAGTGGGGGGCAGGCCCCTCCACTTT.

V gene TRBV7-9 combines with J gene TRBJ1-2; tentative D call: TRBD1 (5 bases). V lost 5 bases and J lost 2, with 12 bases in between. Germline CDR1 reads SEHNR; CDR2 reads FQNEAQ (reference sequence). This CDR3 spans 14 amino acids. The CDR3 sequence is CASSLGPANYGYTF. The CDR3 DNA follows: TGTGCCAGCAGCCTGGGACCGGCAAACTATGGCTACACCTTC.

The genes are TRBV6-1 and TRBJ1-1; D is possibly TRBD1 (5 bases). The germline CDR1 and CDR2 sequences are MNHNS and SASEGT. The V and J ends lost 4 bases and 2 bases respectively, with 11 bases between them. This CDR3 is built from 14 residues. The CDR3, as DNA: TGTGCCAGCAGTGCGGGACCGAAAAACACTGAAGCTTTCTTT. It is translated as CASSAGPKNTEAFF.